The present T cell receptor beta chain was sequenced within a study of T-cell reconstitution after alpha-beta-depleted transplantation in children. Whole-study results and caveats: By one year post-transplant, T-cell counts and diversity largely arose from T cells that were newly produced.

Note on this clonotype: Its antigen is still unknown.

Germline assignment: CDR1 SGHDT and CDR2 YYEEEE. The CDR3 is made up of 14 amino acids. With 0 bases removed from V and 4 bases from J, the gap between germline ends came to 11 bases. For TCRbeta, the library was prepared with unique molecular identifiers. Each CDR3 protein is one row after TCRdb ran MiXCR on the PCR reads. The data contain some 550,000 distinct CDR3 sequences, roughly 23% of them singletons. This sequence joins TRBV5-6 and TRBJ2-7, with D possibly TRBD1 on 6 matching bases. The sample in question was PBMCs, mostly from graft donor cells, obtained 360 days after TCRalphabeta/CD19-depleted stem cell transplant. The TCR sequence derives from a boy younger than two who had a stem cell transplant for acute myeloid leukemia, so the T cells may come from the graft donor. CDR3 DNA sequence: TGTGCCAGCAGCTTGGCGGACAGCTCATACGAGCAGTACGTC. Translation: CASSLADSSYEQYV.